A selection of T cell receptor beta chains follows, all from one sample in a study of T-cell reconstitution after alpha-beta-depleted transplantation in children. TCRdb ran MiXCR on the PCR reads and lists one entry per CDR3 protein. The profile shows fewer than 350,000 distinct CDR3 sequences, approximately 7.3% of them singletons. The sample here was peripheral blood, taken 360 days after TCRalphabeta/CD19-depleted stem cell transplant. These receptors came from a female patient aged 2-9 years who had a stem cell transplant for Fanconi anemia, so the T cells may come from the graft donor. The CDR3 runs from the conserved cysteine through the conserved F or W. The order of the fields is CDR3 DNA, CDR3 protein, clone size, V gene, D gene, J gene. The D gene is left open where the match is weak. Not every row has a clone size; where given, it reads once, few, many or a size class.

CDR3 DNA: TGTGCCAGCAGCCTCAGCGGGGAGCACTACAATGAGCAGTTCTTC; CDR3 protein: CASSLSGEHYNEQFF; clone size: many; V gene: TRBV28; D gene: TRBD2; J gene: TRBJ2-1
CDR3 DNA: TGTGCCAGCAGTGAGGCTGACGGACAAGAGACCCAGTACTTC; CDR3 protein: CASSEADGQETQYF; clone size: many; V gene: TRBV25-1; D gene: -; J gene: TRBJ2-5
CDR3 DNA: TGTGCCAGCAGCTTTGAGCGACTGAACACCGGGGAGCTGTTTTTT; CDR3 protein: CASSFERLNTGELFF; clone size: -; V gene: TRBV5-5; D gene: -; J gene: TRBJ2-2
CDR3 DNA: TGTGCCAGCAGCGTGAGGGAGCAGTCCTACAATGAGCAGTTCTTC; CDR3 protein: CASSVREQSYNEQFF; clone size: -; V gene: TRBV9; D gene: -; J gene: TRBJ2-1
CDR3 DNA: TGCAGCGTCGGGACAGGGGGATGGAATGAGCAGTTCTTC; CDR3 protein: CSVGTGGWNEQFF; clone size: many; V gene: TRBV29-1; D gene: TRBD1; J gene: TRBJ2-1
CDR3 DNA: TGCAGTGCTAGAGGGCCCCAGACCTACGAGCAGTACTTC; CDR3 protein: CSARGPQTYEQYF; clone size: -; V gene: TRBV20-1; D gene: -; J gene: TRBJ2-7
CDR3 DNA: TGCAGTGCTAGGTCGGGATCAGGGGCCTCCTACAATGAGCAGTTCTTC; CDR3 protein: CSARSGSGASYNEQFF; clone size: -; V gene: TRBV20-1; D gene: -; J gene: TRBJ2-1
CDR3 DNA: TGTGCCAGCAGTCAAGGCTCACTAACCTTCGAAGGCTACACCTTC; CDR3 protein: CASSQGSLTFEGYTF; clone size: many; V gene: TRBV3-1; D gene: -; J gene: TRBJ1-2
CDR3 DNA: TGTGCCAGCAGGGGAAGACTAGCGCTTGCTTCGGATACGCAGTATTTT; CDR3 protein: CASRGRLALASDTQYF; clone size: -; V gene: TRBV11-2; D gene: TRBD2; J gene: TRBJ2-3
CDR3 DNA: TGTGCCAGCAGTCCAGGGGGCGAAGATGAAAAACTGTTTTTT; CDR3 protein: CASSPGGEDEKLFF; clone size: few; V gene: TRBV6-1; D gene: TRBD1; J gene: TRBJ1-4
CDR3 DNA: TGCGCCAGCAGCTTGCAGCACAGCACAGATACGCAGTATTTT; CDR3 protein: CASSLQHSTDTQYF; clone size: many; V gene: TRBV5-1; D gene: -; J gene: TRBJ2-3
CDR3 DNA: TGTGCCAGCAGCTTAGCGGGGACATTCCCAGATACGCAGTATTTT; CDR3 protein: CASSLAGTFPDTQYF; clone size: many; V gene: TRBV7-9; D gene: -; J gene: TRBJ2-3
CDR3 DNA: TGTGCCAGCGGCGCGACAGGGGCCGGGGATACGCAGTATTTT; CDR3 protein: CASGATGAGDTQYF; clone size: many; V gene: TRBV7-2; D gene: TRBD1; J gene: TRBJ2-3
CDR3 DNA: TGCAGTGCTAGAATCCTAGCGGGGGAAGGGACAGATACGCAGTATTTT; CDR3 protein: CSARILAGEGTDTQYF; clone size: many; V gene: TRBV20-1; D gene: TRBD2; J gene: TRBJ2-3
CDR3 DNA: TGTGCCAGCAGCGTCGTGGGGGCTTCAAGCTCCTACAATGAGCAGTTCTTC; CDR3 protein: CASSVVGASSSYNEQFF; clone size: many; V gene: TRBV9; D gene: -; J gene: TRBJ2-1
CDR3 DNA: TGTGCCAGTAGCACCGGGAGACCGTTTAGGGTGGAGTTCTTC; CDR3 protein: CASSTGRPFRVEFF; clone size: -; V gene: TRBV19; D gene: -; J gene: TRBJ2-1